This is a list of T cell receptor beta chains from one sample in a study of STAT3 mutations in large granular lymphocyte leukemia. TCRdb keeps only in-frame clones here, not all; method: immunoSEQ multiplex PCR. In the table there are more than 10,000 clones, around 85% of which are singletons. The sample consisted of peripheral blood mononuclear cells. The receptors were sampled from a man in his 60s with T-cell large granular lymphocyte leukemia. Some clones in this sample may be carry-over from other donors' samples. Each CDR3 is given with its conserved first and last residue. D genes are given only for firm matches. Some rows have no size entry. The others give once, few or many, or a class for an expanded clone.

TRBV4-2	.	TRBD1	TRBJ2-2	TGTGCCAGCAGCCGACCTGAGGGGGCAGGCACCGGGGAGCTGTTTTTT	CASSRPEGAGTGELFF
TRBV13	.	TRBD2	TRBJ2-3	TGTGCCAGCAGCTTAGGCCTGGAACTAGCGGGGGCAGATACGCAGTATTTT	CASSLGLELAGADTQYF
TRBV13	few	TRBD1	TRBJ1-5	TGTGCCAGCAGCTCGGGACAGAATCAGCCCCAGCATTTT	CASSSGQNQPQHF
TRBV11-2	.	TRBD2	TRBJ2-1	TGTGCCAGCAGCTTAGGTGGGGGGGCCTACAATGAGCAGTTCTTC	CASSLGGGAYNEQFF
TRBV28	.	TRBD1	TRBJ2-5	TGTGCCAGCAGTAAGACAGGGAATAAAGAGACCCAGTACTTC	CASSKTGNKETQYF
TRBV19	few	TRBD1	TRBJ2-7	TGTGCCAGTAGTGAGGGGGCCAGAGCGTACTTC	CASSEGARAYF
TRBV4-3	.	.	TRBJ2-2	TGCGCCAGCAGCCAAGATGGCCTAGCGCCCACCGGGGAGCTGTTTTTT	CASSQDGLAPTGELFF
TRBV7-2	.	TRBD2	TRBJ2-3	TGTGCCAGCAGCAAAGGACTAGCGGGGGGGAGCACAGATACGCAGTATTTT	CASSKGLAGGSTDTQYF
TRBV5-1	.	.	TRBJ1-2	TGCGCCAGCAGCCCCTTCGAGGGGGTTTACTATGGCTACACCTTC	CASSPFEGVYYGYTF
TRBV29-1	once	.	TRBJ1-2	TGCAGCGTCCTCCAGGGTGCTAACTATGGCTACACCTTC	CSVLQGANYGYTF
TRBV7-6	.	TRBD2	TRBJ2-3	TGTGCCAGCAGCTCCCTAGCGGGGGTAGCCGGAGATACGCAGTATTTT	CASSSLAGVAGDTQYF
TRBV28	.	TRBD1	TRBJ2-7	TGTGCCAGCAGTTTCCTCGGGACAGGGAACCACTACGAGCAGTACTTC	CASSFLGTGNHYEQYF
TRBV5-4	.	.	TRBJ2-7	TGTGCCAGCAGCTGGGGCGGTAGCTCCTACGAGCAGTACTTC	CASSWGGSSYEQYF
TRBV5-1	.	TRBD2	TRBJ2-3	TGCGCCAGCAGCTTAGCCGGGACTAGCGGTAGCACAGATACGCAGTATTTT	CASSLAGTSGSTDTQYF
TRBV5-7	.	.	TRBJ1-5	TGTGCCAGCAGAAGGGGGGGTTGGCAGCCCCAGCATTTT	CASRRGGWQPQHF
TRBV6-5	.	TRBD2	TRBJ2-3	TGTGCCAGCAGTTCAAGACTAGCGGGAAACACAGATACGCAGTATTTT	CASSSRLAGNTDTQYF
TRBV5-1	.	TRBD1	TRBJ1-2	TGCGCCAGCAGCTTTACCACAGGGGTAGAAGGATATGGCTACACCTTC	CASSFTTGVEGYGYTF
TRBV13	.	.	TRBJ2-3	TGTGCCAGCAGTTCCATCTCCCCACTCGGCACAGATACGCAGTATTTT	CASSSISPLGTDTQYF
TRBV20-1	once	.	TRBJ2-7	TGCAGTGTAGGGGGGTACGAGCAGTACTTC	CSVGGYEQYF
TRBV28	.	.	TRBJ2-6	TGTGCCAGCAGCCAAGGGACGCCCGGTCAGTTCTGGGCCAACGTCCTGACTTTC	CASSQGTPGQFWANVLTF
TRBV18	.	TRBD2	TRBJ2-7	TGTGCCAGCTCACCACGCCTCTTACTAGCGGGTCTGTACGAGCAGTACTTC	CASSPRLLLAGLYEQYF
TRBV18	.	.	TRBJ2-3	TGTGCCAGCTCACCAAACCCGTCAGATACGCAGTATTTT	CASSPNPSDTQYF
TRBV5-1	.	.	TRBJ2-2	TGCGCCAGCAGCCCGGACGTGCCGAACACCGGGGAGCTGTTTTTT	CASSPDVPNTGELFF
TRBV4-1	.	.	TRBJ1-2	TGCGCCAGCAGCCAACCAACCGGGCCCTCGAACTATGGCTACACCTTC	CASSQPTGPSNYGYTF
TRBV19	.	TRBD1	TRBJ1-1	TGTGCCAGTAGTATACGGGCAGGGGGCCATGAGGGTGAAGCTTTCTTT	CASSIRAGGHEGEAFF
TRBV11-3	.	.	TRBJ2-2	TGTGCCAGCAGCTTTAGGGAAACCGGGGAGCTGTTTTTT	CASSFRETGELFF
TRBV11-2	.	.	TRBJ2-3	TGTGCCAGCAGCCCGAATCGGGACTGGAAACAAGATACGCAGTATTTT	CASSPNRDWKQDTQYF
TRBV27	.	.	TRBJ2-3	TGTGCCAGCAGTTTGCTTTCCGCAGATACGCAGTATTTT	CASSLLSADTQYF
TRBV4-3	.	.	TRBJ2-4	TGCGCCAGCAGCCAAGGACCCGGGGCCAAAAACATTCAGTACTTC	CASSQGPGAKNIQYF
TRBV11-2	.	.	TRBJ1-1	TGTGCCAGCAGCTCTATCAGGGGTGGTCACACTGAAGCTTTCTTT	CASSSIRGGHTEAFF
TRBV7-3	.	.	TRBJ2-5	TGTGCCAGCAGCTTAATACCTCGCACAGGGACCCAGTACTTC	CASSLIPRTGTQYF
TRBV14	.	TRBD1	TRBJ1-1	TGTGCCAGCAGCCCCTTGGACAGGGTGTTTGGTGAAGCTTTCTTT	CASSPLDRVFGEAFF
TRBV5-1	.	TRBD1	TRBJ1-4	TGCGCCAGCAGCTTAGGGACAGCCAATGAAAAACTGTTTTTT	CASSLGTANEKLFF
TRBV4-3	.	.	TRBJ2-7	TGCGCCAGCAGCCAAGATAGGGGACGCGAGCAGTACTTC	CASSQDRGREQYF
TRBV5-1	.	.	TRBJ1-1	TGCGCCAGCAGCTCGGCCTCTGGGGACACTGAAGCTTTCTTT	CASSSASGDTEAFF
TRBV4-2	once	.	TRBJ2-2	TGTGCCAGCAGCCAAGATTACAACACCGGGGAGCTGTTTTTT	CASSQDYNTGELFF
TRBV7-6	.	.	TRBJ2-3	TGTGCCAGCAGCTTAGAGGGGTTTAGGGCAGATACGCAGTATTTT	CASSLEGFRADTQYF
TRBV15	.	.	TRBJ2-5	TGTGCCACCAGCAGAGATCCGGAAGAGACCCAGTACTTC	CATSRDPEETQYF
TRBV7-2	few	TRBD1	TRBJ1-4	TGTGCCAGCAGCAACAGGGGGCTGGGTAATGAAAAACTGTTTTTT	CASSNRGLGNEKLFF
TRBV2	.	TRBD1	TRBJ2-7	TGTGCCAGCAGTAAACAGGGGGGAAGCGAGCAGTACTTC	CASSKQGGSEQYF
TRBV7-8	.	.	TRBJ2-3	TGTGCCTGGGGTGCGGGCAGAACAGATACGCAGTATTTT	CAWGAGRTDTQYF
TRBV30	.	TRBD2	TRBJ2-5	TGTGCCTGGAGGTTTCTCCGAACCCGACGGGGGGTGACCCAGTACTTC	CAWRFLRTRRGVTQYF
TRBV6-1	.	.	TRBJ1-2	TGTGCCAGCCTTTCCCACGACGGTAACTATGGCTACACCTTC	CASLSHDGNYGYTF
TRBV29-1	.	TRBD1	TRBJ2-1	TGCAGCTCCCGTGGACAGGTTGGGGTTGAGCAGTTCTTC	CSSRGQVGVEQFF
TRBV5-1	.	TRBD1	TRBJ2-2	TGCGCCAGCAGCTATCAAAACACAGGGGCGAACACCGGGGAGCTGTTTTTT	CASSYQNTGANTGELFF
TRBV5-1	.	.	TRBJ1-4	TGCGCCAGCAGCTTTGGATTACGTGACCTGAATGAAAAACTGTTTTTT	CASSFGLRDLNEKLFF
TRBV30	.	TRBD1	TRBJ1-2	TGTGCCCAGGACAGGGGGGCTAACTATGGCTACACCTTC	CAQDRGANYGYTF
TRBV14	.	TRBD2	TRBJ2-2	TGTGCCAGCAGCCAAGGGAGCGGGGTGAACACCGGGGAGCTGTTTTTT	CASSQGSGVNTGELFF
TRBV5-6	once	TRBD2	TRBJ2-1	TGTGCCAGCTTTGTACTAGCGGACTACAATGAGCAGTTCTTC	CASFVLADYNEQFF
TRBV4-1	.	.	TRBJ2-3	TGCGCCAGCAGCCGCGAGCAGATAGATACGCAGTATTTT	CASSREQIDTQYF
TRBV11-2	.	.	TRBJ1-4	TGTGCCAGCAGCTTAGAGAGGGGTGGTGAAAAACTGTTTTTT	CASSLERGGEKLFF
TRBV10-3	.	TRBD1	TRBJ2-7	TGTGCCATCAGTGACGAGGACAGGGTCGAGGTCTACGAGCAGTACTTC	CAISDEDRVEVYEQYF
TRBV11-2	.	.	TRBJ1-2	TGTGCCAGCAGAACAGGGAACGGCTACACCTTC	CASRTGNGYTF
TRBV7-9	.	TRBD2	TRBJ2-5	TGTGCCAGCAGCTTAAAGTGGCGGGAGGGTCAAGAGACCCAGTACTTC	CASSLKWREGQETQYF
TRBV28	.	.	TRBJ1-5	TGTGCCAGCAGTTTGGGGTTTAGCAATCAGCCCCAGCATTTT	CASSLGFSNQPQHF
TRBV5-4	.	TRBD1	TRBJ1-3	TGTGCCAGCAGCTTGGCAGGGGGTGGAAACACCATATATTTT	CASSLAGGGNTIYF
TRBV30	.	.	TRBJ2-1	TGTGCCTGGAGTGCGACTATCCATTACAATGAGCAGTTCTTC	CAWSATIHYNEQFF
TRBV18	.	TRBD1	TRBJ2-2	TGTGCCAGCTCACCCGGGACAGACACCGGGGAGCTGTTTTTT	CASSPGTDTGELFF
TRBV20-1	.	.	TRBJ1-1	TGCAGTGGCACGAACACTGAAGCTTTCTTT	CSGTNTEAFF
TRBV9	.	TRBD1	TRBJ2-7	TGTGCCAGCAGCGTGGGAGGGACAGGGGTGGCCTACGAGCAGTACTTC	CASSVGGTGVAYEQYF